The 13 T cell receptor beta chains below come from one sample, sequenced in a study of metastatic and nonmetastatic thyroid tumors. All patients were untreated before thyroid surgery. Through MiXCR, TCRdb re-clonotyped the PCR reads. The sample carries roughly 24,000 clones, roughly 18% recorded once. Sequenced material: adjacent normal tissue. These receptors were obtained from a male donor with papillary thyroid cancer or a benign thyroid nodule (not recorded which). Some clones in this sample may be carry-over from other donors' samples.

This clone was recorded at least ten times. The chain is built from TRBV27 and TRBJ2-5; D may be TRBD1 (6 bases). Germline CDR1 MNHEY, CDR2 SMNVEV (reference sequence). V was pared by 1 base and J by 3 bases, with 15 bases between. The CDR3 sequence is 16 residues long. CDR3 coding DNA: TGTGCCAGCAGTTTATTTACAGGGAGTCGGGAAGAGACCCAGTACTTC. It is translated as CASSLFTGSREETQYF.

This clone was picked up a small number of times. J is TRBJ1-2 and V is TRBV6-1; the D gene is possibly TRBD1 (5 bases). This CDR3 is built from 12 residues. V lost 8 bases and J 4 bases, leaving 11 bases between the germline ends. Germline V gene sequence: CDR1 MNHNS, CDR2 SASEGT. CDR3 nucleotide sequence: TGTGCCAGCGCGCAGGGCGCCTATGGCTACACCTTC. Amino acids: CASAQGAYGYTF.

This clone rates as medium-sized (0.01 to 0.1%). The rearrangement links TRBV6-2 or TRBV6-3 to TRBJ1-1, with D possibly TRBD1 on 5 matching bases. The germline CDR1 and CDR2 sequences are MNHEY and SVGEGT. V lost 10 bases and J lost 5, with 26 bases in between. The CDR3 extends over 16 amino acids. CDR3 sequence (DNA): TGTGCCATCTCCCCGAACCTTCAGGGTGGTGGGACTGAAGCTTTCTTT. It is translated as CAISPNLQGGGTEAFF.

This clone was observed many times. The J gene is TRBJ2-6, the V gene TRBV6-1; TRBD1 aligns across 7 bases. Germline V gene lookup returns CDR1 MNHNS and CDR2 SASEGT. V lost 7 bases to trimming and J lost 2 bases; unmatched junction nucleotides: 8. This CDR3 has 16 residues. CDR3 bases: TGTGCCAGCATGATAGGGGGCCAGCCTGGGGCCAACGTCCTGACTTTC. Protein sequence: CASMIGGQPGANVLTF.

This clone is judged medium-sized (0.01 to 0.1%). The chain is built from TRBV7-8 and TRBJ2-7; TRBD2 matches 8 bases. Trimming took 5 bases from V and 6 from J; bases not matched to a gene: 6. Germline-derived CDR1 and CDR2 are SGHVS and FQNEAQ. This CDR3 is 13 amino acids long. The CDR3 coding sequence is TGTGCCAGCAGCCCGCGGACTAGCCCCGAGCAGTACTTC. Its translation: CASSPRTSPEQYF. The full variable domain, completed using reference TRBV7-8 and TRBJ2-7, is GAGVSQSPRYKVAKRGQDVALRCDPISGHVSLFWYQQALGQGPEFLTYFQNEAQLDKSGLPSDRFFAERPEGSVSTLKIQRTQQEDSAVYLCASSPRTSPEQYFGPGTRLTVT.

Concerning this clone: A junction boundary mismatches the germline segment, possibly from a read error. In the same sample, other DNA sequences code for this CDR3. The V call is TRBV27, the J call TRBJ2-3; tentatively, D is TRBD1 (6 bases). There are 13 residues in the CDR3. CDR1 is MNHEY and CDR2 is SMNVEV in the germline V gene (reference sequence). CDR3 sequence (DNA): TGTGCCAGCAGTACGACAGGCCCAGATACACAGTATTTT. Its translation: CASSTTGPDTQYF.

This clone has ten or more counts. In DNA form, the CDR3 reads TGCGCCAGCAGCCAAGTACCAGGCCTTAGCAATCAGCCCCAGCATTTT. Protein product: CASSQVPGLSNQPQHF. This chain uses TRBV4-1 with TRBJ1-5; D is ambiguous. The CDR3 is 16 residues long. The germline V gene has CDR1 MGHRA and CDR2 YSYEKL. The V end was cut by 1 base, the J end by 0 bases, with 10 bases between.

This clone appeared many times. The sample carries other DNA sequences with the same CDR3. The rearrangement uses TRBV27 and TRBJ2-4; 7 bases align to TRBD1. The CDR3 is 13 residues long. Per the germline V gene, CDR1 is MNHEY and CDR2 is SMNVEV (reference sequence). V lost 5 bases, J lost 9 bases, and 7 bases stayed unmatched. CDR3: CASSPFAGGIQYF. The DNA for the CDR3 is TGTGCCAGCAGTCCCTTTGCAGGGGGCATTCAGTACTTC.

This clone came up a few times. Its ends do not fully match the called genes, so a read error is possible. The chain employs TRBV7-7 and TRBJ1-1, with TRBD1 matching over 7 bases. The germline CDR1 and CDR2 sequences are SSHAT and FNYEAQ (reference sequence). The CDR3 totals 14 residues. CDR3 bases: TGTGCTAGAAGCCCCCGACAGGGAGGCACTGAAGATTTCTTT. Translated: CARSPRQGGTEDFF.

J is TRBJ1-1 and V is TRBV30; no clear D gene. CDR3 length: 15 residues. Between the trimmed V and J ends, which lost 1 base and 4 bases, there was a span of 16 bases. The germline gives CDR1 GTSNPN, CDR2 SVGIG (reference sequence). The CDR3 nucleotides are TGTGCCTGGAGTGAGGGTTCGGGGTCTGGCACTGAAGCTTTCTTT. Protein product: CAWSEGSGSGTEAFF.

Only a few counts were recorded for this clone. The chain employs TRBV6-2 or TRBV6-3 and TRBJ2-1, with TRBD2 matching over 10 bases. The V gene's germline CDR1 is MNHEY and CDR2 SVGEGT. With V trimmed by 2 bases and J by 0 bases, 4 bases remained unmatched. This CDR3 spans 17 amino acids. DNA for the CDR3: TGTGCCAGCAGTTACCTAGCGGGGGCCGCCTCCTACAATGAGCAGTTCTTC. Translating gives CASSYLAGAASYNEQFF.

In its sample, this clone is medium-sized (0.01 to 0.1%). The chain is built from TRBV12-3 or TRBV12-4 and TRBJ2-7; D not resolved. V lost 6 bases and J 2 bases, leaving 14 bases between the germline ends. The length of the CDR3 is 14 residues. CDR3 loop: CASSRDISTYEQYF. CDR3 nucleotides: TGTGCCAGCAGCCGAGACATATCGACCTACGAGCAGTACTTC.

Turning to this clone: At one end, the junction sequence differs from germline, possibly due to a read error. The sample carries other DNA sequences with the same CDR3. The V gene is TRBV7-6, the J gene TRBJ2-2; D not certain. Germline loops: CDR1 SGHVS, CDR2 FNYEAQ. CDR3 length equals 14 residues. DNA of the CDR3: TGTGCCAGCAGCTTAGATGGGAACACCGGCGAGCTGTTTTTT. Translation: CASSLDGNTGELFF.